These T cell receptor beta chains were read from a single sample in a study of cytomegalovirus exposure and HLA in healthy donors. TCRdb's table, derived via immunoSEQ multiplex PCR, lists solely in-frame clones and lacks some. The sample yields under 250,000 clones, 65% to 90% seen once. Input material: PBMCs. Receptors originate from a woman in her forties or fifties in good health and CMV-seronegative. CDR3s include the opening cysteine and the closing phenylalanine or tryptophan.

>TRBJ2-1|TRBV27
CASSRTENNEQFF
>TRBJ2-1|TRBV29-1
CSVFIPGTSRRGFF
>TRBJ2-1|TRBV28
CASSSLRGEQFF
>TRBJ2-2|TRBV15
CATRSSQGGSGELFF
>-|TRBV5-6
CASSLAQNRPYEQYF
>TRBJ1-2|TRBV7-2
CASSSRTGEGYTF
>TRBJ2-5|TRBV10-2
CASSPGLAGQGTQYF
>TRBJ1-2|TRBV5-5
CASSPVAGITYGYTF
>TRBJ2-1|TRBV5-1
CASSNQAGFGDEQFF
>TRBJ2-7|TRBV30
CAWRGQGGYEQYF
>TRBJ2-2|TRBV4-1
CASSPPRTGELFF
>TRBJ2-7|TRBV12-2
CASRQPRSTGGAYEQYF
>TRBJ1-3|TRBV5-1
CASSLWPDSSGNTIYF
>TRBJ2-1|TRBV4-2
CASSQDWGTSGSEQFF
>TRBJ1-5|TRBV7-9
CASSAAGLKNQPQHF
>TRBJ1-3|TRBV6-1
CASSEGRGLTIYF
>TRBJ2-7|TRBV5-8
CASSVPQGLGSYEQYF
>TRBJ2-4|TRBV2
CASSEATRLGIQYF
>TRBJ1-2|TRBV28
CASSLGTGGVRNGYTF
>TRBJ2-5|TRBV5-1
CASSWGETQYF
>TRBJ1-2|TRBV28
CASSLDRILYGYTF
>TRBJ1-1|TRBV10-3
CAISGDFWNTEAFF
>TRBJ2-7|TRBV7-9
CSSTSSGLVFLDF
>TRBJ2-7|TRBV5-1
CASSSTGAHEQYF
>TRBJ2-3|TRBV25-1
CASSDVAGDGTDTQYF
>TRBJ1-4|TRBV19
CASSRASNEKLFF
>TRBJ2-7|TRBV28
CASSLAGSEQYF
>TRBJ2-1|TRBV4-3
CASSPREGDYNEQFF
>TRBJ2-3|TRBV5-1
CASSSQGRDTQYF
>TRBJ1-5|TRBV10-2
CASGGTSNQPQHF
>TRBJ2-1|TRBV7-9
CSSRFNNEQFF
>TRBJ2-3|TRBV12-5
CASQGQSLMFNTDTQYF
>TRBJ2-5|TRBV18
CASSPPTRRGTFQETQYF
>TRBJ2-7|TRBV19
CASSQGLAGGPGHEQYF
>TRBJ2-5|TRBV19
CASRGLAGETQYF
>TRBJ2-7|TRBV7-2
CASSSSSGPYEQYF
>TRBJ2-1|TRBV7-9
CASSRRTSLGNEQFF
>TRBJ2-1|TRBV9
CASSVVDGAYEQFF
>TRBJ2-7|TRBV18
CASSPLGPTGGTYEQYF
>TRBJ2-2|TRBV28
CASSVGLRDTGELFF
>TRBJ2-2|TRBV5-1
CASSLYSGSSGELFF
>TRBJ2-1|TRBV18
CASSPGQGRGNEQFF
>TRBJ2-2|TRBV28
CASSLPASGRFVDTGELFF
>TRBJ1-4|TRBV2
CASSATGTKGEKLFF
>TRBJ1-1|TRBV7-9
CASSLWTENTEAFF
>TRBJ1-1|TRBV2
CASSDGGAEDTEAFF
>TRBJ2-5|TRBV10-1
CASSAGVAGSQETQYF
>TRBJ1-5|TRBV27
CASSLDVGTAHNQPQHF
>TRBJ1-1|TRBV10-2
CASRTGTMNTEAFF
>TRBJ2-1|TRBV28
CASSLLGPETGNEQFF
>TRBJ1-2|TRBV9
CASSVGDREADGYTF
>TRBJ2-3|TRBV10-1
CASSDEGTRADTQYF
>TRBJ1-1|TRBV6-6
CASIDRVRGNTEAFF